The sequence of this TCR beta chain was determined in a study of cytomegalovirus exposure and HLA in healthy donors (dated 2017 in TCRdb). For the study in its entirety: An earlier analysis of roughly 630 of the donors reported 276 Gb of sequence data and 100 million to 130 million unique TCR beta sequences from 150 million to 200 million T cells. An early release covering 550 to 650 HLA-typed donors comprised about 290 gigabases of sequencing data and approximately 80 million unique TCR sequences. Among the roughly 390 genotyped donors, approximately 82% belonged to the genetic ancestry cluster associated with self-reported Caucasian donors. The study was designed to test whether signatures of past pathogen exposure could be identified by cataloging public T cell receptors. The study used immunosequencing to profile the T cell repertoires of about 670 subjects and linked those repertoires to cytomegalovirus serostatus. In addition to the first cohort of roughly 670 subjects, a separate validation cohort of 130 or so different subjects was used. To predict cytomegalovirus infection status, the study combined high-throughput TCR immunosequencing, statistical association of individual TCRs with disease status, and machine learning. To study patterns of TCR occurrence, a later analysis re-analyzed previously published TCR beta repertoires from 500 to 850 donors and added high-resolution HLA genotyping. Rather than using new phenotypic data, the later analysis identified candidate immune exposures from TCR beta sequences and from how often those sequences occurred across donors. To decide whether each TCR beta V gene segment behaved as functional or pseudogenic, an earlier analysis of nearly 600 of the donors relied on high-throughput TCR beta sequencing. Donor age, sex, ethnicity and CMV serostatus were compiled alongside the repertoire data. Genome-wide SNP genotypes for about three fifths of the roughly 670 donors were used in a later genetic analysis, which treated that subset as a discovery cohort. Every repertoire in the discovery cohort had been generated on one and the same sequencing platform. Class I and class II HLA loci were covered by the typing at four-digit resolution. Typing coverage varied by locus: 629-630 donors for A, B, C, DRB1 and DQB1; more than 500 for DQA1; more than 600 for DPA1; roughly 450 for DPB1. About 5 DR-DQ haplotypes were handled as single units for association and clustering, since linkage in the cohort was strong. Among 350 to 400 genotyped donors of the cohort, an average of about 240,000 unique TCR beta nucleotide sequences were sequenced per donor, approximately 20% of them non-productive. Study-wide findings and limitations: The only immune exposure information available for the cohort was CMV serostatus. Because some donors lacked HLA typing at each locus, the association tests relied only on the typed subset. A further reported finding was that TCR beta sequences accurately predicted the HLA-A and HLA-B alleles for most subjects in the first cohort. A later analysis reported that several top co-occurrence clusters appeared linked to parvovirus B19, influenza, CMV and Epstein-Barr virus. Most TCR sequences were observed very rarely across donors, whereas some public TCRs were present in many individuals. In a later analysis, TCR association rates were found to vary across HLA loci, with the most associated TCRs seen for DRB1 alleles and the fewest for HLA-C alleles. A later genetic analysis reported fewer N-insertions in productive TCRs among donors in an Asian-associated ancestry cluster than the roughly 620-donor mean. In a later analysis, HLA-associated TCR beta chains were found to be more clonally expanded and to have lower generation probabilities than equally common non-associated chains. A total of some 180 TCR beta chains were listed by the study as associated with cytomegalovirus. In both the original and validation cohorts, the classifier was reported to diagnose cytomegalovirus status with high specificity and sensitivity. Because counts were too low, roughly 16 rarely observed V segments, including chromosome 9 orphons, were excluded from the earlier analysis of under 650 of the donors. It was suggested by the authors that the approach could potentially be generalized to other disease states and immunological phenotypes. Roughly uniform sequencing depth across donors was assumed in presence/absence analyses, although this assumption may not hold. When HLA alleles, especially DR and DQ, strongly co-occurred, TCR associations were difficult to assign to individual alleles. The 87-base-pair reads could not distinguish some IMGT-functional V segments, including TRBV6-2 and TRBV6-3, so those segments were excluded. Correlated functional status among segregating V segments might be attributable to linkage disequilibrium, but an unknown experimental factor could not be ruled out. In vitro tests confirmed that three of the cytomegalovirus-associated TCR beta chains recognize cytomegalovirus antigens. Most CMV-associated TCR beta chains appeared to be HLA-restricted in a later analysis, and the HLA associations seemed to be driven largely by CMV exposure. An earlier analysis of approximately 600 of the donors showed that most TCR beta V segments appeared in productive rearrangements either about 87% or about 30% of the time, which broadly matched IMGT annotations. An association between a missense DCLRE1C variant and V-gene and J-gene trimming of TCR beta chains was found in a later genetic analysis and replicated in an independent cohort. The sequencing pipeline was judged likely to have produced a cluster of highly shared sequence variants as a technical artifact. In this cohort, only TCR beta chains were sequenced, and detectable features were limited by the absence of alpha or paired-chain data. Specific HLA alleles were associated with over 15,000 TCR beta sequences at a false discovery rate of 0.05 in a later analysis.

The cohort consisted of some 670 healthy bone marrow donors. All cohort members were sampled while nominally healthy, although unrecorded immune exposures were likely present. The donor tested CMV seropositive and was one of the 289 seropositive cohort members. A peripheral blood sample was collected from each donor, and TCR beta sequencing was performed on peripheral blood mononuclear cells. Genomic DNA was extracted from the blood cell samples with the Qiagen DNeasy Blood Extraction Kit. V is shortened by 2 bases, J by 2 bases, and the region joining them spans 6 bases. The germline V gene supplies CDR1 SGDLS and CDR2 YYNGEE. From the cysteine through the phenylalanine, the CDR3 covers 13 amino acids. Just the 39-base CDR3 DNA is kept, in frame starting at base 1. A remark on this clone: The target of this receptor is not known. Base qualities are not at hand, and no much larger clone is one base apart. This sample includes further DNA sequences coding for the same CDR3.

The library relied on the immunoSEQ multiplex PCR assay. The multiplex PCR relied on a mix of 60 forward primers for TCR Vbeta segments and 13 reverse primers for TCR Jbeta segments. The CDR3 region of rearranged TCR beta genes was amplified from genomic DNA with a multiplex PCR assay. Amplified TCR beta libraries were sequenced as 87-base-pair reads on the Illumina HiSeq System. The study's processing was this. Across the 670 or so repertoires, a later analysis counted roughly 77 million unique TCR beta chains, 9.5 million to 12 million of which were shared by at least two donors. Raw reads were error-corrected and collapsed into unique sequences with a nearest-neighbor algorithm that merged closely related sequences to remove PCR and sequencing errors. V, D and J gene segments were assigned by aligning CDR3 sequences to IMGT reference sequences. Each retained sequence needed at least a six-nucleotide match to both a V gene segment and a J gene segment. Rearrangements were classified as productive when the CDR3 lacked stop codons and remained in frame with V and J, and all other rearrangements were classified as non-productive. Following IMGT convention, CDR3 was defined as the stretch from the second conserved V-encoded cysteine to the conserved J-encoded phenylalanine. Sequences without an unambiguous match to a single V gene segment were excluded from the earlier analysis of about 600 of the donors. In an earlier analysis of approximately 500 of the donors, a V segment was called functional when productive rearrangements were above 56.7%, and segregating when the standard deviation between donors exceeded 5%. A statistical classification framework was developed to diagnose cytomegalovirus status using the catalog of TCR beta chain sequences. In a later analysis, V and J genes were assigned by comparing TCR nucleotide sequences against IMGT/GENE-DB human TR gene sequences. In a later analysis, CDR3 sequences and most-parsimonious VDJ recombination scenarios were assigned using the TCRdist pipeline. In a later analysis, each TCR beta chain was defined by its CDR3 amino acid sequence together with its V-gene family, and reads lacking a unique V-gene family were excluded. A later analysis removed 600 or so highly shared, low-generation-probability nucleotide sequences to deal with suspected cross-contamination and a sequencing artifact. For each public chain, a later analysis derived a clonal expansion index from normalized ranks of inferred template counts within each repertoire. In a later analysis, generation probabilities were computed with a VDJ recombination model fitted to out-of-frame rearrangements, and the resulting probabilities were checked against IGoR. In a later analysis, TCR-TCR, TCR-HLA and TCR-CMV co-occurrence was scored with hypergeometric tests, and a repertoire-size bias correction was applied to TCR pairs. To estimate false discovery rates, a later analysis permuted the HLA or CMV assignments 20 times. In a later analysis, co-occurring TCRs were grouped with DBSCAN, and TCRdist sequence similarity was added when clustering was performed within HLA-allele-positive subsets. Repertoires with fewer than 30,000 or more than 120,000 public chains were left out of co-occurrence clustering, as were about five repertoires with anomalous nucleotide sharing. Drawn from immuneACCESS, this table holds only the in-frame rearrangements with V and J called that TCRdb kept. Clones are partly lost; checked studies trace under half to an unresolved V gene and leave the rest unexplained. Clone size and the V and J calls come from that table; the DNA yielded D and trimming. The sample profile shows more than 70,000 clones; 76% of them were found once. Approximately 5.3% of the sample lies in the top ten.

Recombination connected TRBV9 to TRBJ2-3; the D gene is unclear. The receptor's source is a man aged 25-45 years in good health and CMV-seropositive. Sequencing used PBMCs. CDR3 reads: CASSVRFTDTQYF. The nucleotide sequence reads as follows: TGTGCCAGCAGCGTGAGATTCACAGATACGCAGTATTTT. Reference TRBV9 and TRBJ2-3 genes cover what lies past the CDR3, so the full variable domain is DSGVTQTPKHLITATGQRVTLRCSPRSGDLSVYWYQQSLDQGLQFLIQYYNGEERAKGNILERFSAQQFPDLHSELNLSSLELGDSALYFCASSVRFTDTQYFGPGTRLTVL.